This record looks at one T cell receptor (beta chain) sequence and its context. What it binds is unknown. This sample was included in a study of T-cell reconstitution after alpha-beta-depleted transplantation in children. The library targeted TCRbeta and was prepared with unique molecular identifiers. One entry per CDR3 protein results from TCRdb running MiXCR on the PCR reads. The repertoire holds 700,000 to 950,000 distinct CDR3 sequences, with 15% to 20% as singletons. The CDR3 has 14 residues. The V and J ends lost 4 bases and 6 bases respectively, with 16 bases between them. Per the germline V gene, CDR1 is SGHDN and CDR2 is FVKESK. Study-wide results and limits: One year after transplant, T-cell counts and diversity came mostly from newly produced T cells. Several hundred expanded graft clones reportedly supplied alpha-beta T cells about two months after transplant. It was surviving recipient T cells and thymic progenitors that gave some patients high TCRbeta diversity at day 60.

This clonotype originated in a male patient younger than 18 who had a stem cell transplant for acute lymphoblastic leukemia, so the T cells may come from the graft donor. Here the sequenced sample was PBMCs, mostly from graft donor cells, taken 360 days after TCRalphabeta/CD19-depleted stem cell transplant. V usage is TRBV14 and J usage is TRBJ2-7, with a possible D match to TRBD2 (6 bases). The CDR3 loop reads CASSPFRLVGEQYF. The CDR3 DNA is TGTGCCAGCAGCCCATTCCGACTAGTCGGCGAGCAGTACTTC.